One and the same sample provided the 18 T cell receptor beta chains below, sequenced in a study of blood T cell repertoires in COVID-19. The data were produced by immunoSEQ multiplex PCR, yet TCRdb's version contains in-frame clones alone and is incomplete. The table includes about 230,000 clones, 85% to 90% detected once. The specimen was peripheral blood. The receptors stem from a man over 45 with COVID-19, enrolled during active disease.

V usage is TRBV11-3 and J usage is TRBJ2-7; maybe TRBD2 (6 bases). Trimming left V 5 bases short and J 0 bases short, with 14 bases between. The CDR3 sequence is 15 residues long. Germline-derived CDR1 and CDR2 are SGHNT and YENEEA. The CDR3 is CASSAASGVSYEQYF. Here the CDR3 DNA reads TGTGCCAGCAGCGCAGCCTCGGGGGTCTCCTACGAGCAGTACTTC.

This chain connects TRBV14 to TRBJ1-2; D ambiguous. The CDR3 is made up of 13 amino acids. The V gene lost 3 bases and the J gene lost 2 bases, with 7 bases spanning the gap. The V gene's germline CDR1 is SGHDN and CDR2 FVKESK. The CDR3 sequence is CASSQRVNYGYTF. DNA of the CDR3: TGTGCCAGCAGCCAGCGGGTGAACTATGGCTACACCTTC.

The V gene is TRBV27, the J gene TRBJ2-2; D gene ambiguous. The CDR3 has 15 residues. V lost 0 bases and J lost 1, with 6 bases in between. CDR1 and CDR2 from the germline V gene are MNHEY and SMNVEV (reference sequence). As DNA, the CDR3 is TGTGCCAGCAGTTTATCCGGCGGGAACACCGGGGAGCTGTTTTTT. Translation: CASSLSGGNTGELFF.

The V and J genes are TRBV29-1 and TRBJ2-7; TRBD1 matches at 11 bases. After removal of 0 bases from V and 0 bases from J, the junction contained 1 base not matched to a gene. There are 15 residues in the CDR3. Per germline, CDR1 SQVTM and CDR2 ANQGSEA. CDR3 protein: CSVEDGTGGSYEQYF. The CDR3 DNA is TGCAGCGTTGAAGATGGGACAGGGGGCTCCTACGAGCAGTACTTC.

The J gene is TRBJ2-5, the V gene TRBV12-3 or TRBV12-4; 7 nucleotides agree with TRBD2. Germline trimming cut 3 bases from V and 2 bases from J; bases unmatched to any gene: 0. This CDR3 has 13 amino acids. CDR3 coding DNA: TGTGCCAGCAGTTTGCGGGGGCAAGAGACCCAGTACTTC. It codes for CASSLRGQETQYF.

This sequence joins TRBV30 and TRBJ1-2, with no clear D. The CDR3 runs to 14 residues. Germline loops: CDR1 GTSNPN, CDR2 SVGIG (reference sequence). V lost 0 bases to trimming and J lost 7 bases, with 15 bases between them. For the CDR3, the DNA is TGTGCCTGGAGTGTACTGAGTGAGCCCGCTGGCTACACCTTC. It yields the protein CAWSVLSEPAGYTF.

The CDR3 here is CASSLGAGLSNTEAFF. The CDR3 nucleotides are TGTGCCAGCAGCTTGGGGGCAGGCCTATCGAACACTGAAGCTTTCTTT. The V and J genes are TRBV5-4 and TRBJ1-1; no clear D. This CDR3 spans 16 amino acids. Per the germline V gene, CDR1 is SGHNT and CDR2 is YYREEE (reference sequence). V was shortened by 0 bases and J by 1 base, with 13 bases between the two germline ends.

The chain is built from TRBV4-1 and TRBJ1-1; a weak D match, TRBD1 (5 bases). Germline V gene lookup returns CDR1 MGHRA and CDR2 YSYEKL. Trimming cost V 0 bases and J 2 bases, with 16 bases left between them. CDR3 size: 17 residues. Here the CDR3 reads CASSQDLGRVFNTEAFF. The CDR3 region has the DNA TGCGCCAGCAGCCAAGATCTGGGCAGGGTTTTTAACACTGAAGCTTTCTTT.

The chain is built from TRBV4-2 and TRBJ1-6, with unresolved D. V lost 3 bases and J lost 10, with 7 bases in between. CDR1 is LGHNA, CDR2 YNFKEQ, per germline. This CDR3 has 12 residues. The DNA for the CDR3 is TGTGCCAGCAGCCAGAGTAAATCACCCCTCCACTTT. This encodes CASSQSKSPLHF.

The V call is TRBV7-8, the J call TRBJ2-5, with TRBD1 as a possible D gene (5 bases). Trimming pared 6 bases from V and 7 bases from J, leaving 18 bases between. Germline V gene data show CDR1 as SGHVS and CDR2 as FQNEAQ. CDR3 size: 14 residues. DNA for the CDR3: TGTGCCAGCAGACCTACAGGATCGAAGGGGACCCAGTACTTC. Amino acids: CASRPTGSKGTQYF.

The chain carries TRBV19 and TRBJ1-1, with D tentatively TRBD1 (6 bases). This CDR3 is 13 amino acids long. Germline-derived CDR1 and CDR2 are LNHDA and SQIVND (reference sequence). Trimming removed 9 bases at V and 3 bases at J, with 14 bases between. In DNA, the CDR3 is TGTGCCAGCTTGCGGGCAGGGGACACTGAAGCTTTCTTT. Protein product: CASLRAGDTEAFF.

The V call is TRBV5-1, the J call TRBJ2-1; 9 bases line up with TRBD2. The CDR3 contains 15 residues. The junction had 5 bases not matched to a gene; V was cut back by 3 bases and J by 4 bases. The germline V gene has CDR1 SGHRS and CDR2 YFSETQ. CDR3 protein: CASSSGTSRYNEQFF. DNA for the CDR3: TGCGCCAGCAGCTCCGGGACTAGCCGTTACAATGAGCAGTTCTTC.

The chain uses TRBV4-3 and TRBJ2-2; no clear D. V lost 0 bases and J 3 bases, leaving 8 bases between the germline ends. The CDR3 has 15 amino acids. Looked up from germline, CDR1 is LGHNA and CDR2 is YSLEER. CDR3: CASSQDHGDTGELFF. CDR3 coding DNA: TGCGCCAGCAGCCAAGATCACGGAGACACCGGGGAGCTGTTTTTT.

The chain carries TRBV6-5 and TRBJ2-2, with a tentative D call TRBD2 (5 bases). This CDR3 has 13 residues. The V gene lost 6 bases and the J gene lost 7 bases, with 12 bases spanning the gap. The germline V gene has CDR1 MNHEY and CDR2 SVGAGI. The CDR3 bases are TGTGCCAGCAGAAACTCGGCGGGCGGGGAGCTGTTTTTT. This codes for CASRNSAGGELFF.

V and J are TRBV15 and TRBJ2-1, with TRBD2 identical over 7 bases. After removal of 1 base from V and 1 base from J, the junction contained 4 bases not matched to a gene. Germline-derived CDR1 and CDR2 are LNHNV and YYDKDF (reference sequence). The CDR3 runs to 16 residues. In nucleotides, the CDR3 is TGTGCCACCAGCAGAGGGGGAGGGGCTTCCTACAATGAGCAGTTCTTC. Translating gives CATSRGGGASYNEQFF. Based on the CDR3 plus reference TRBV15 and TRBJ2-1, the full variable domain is DAMVIQNPRYQVTQFGKPVTLSCSQTLNHNVMYWYQQKSSQAPKLLFHYYDKDFNNEADTPDNFQSRRPNTSFCFLDIRSPGLGDTAMYLCATSRGGGASYNEQFFGPGTRLTVL.

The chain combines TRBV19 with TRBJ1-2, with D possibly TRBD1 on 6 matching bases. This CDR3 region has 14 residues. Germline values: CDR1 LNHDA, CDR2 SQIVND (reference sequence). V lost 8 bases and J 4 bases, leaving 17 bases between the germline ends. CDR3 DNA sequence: TGTGCCAGTCTGGCCTCGACAGGCGCCTATGGCTACACCTTC. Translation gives CASLASTGAYGYTF.

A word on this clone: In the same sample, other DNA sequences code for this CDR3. The CDR3 bases are TGTGCCAGCAGTCGGACAGGGAACTATGGCTACACCTTC. Protein: CASSRTGNYGYTF. This chain connects TRBV6-5 to TRBJ1-2; the match to TRBD1 covers 8 bases. The CDR3 extends over 13 amino acids. Germline CDR1 MNHEY, CDR2 SVGAGI. The trim removed 5 bases at V and 2 bases at J, leaving 1 base unmatched.

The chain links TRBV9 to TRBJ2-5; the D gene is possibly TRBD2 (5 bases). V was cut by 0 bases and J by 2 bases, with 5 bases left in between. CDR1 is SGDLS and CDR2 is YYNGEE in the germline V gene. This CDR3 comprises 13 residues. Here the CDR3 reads CASSVGGQETQYF. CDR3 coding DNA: TGTGCCAGCAGCGTAGGCGGGCAAGAGACCCAGTACTTC.